This T cell receptor beta chain was identified during a study of PD-L1 blockade in urothelial cancer. As for the study in general: Male sex and bladder-origin urothelial cancer were recorded for twenty-five of 29 patients. Prior exposure to chemotherapy in patients amounted to 0 to 3 regimens received. Typically, measured as a median, blood samples had 140,000 or so T cells.

Generated by immunoSEQ multiplex PCR, the TCRdb table keeps only in-frame clones and is missing some. The sample yields tens of thousands of clones, around 88% seen once. Enrolled patients showed locally advanced or metastatic urothelial carcinoma. This TCR derives from a man aged 55 to 70 with urothelial cancer. The sample in question was PBMCs, obtained around atezolizumab (anti-PD-L1) treatment.

CDR3 DNA: TGTGCCAGTAGTACAGGGGGCTATGGCTACACCTTC. The encoded protein is CASSTGGYGYTF. This sequence joins TRBV19 and TRBJ1-2; 7 nucleotides line up with TRBD1. V lost 4 bases, J lost 4 bases, and 0 bases stayed unmatched. The CDR3 covers 12 residues. Germline CDR1 LNHDA, CDR2 SQIVND (reference sequence). Using reference TRBV19 and TRBJ1-2 for the parts outside the CDR3, the full variable domain is DGGITQSPKYLFRKEGQNVTLSCEQNLNHDAMYWYRQDPGQGLRLIYYSQIVNDFQKGDIAEGYSVSREKKESFPLTVTSAQKNPTAFYLCASSTGGYGYTFGSGTRLTVV.